This TCR beta chain was sequenced in a study of OX40 agonist ivuxolimab in advanced cancers. Study-wide background: Participants averaged approximately 65 years of age (range about 23 to 90) and were less than 85% male.

Sequencing was performed with immunoSEQ multiplex PCR; in TCRdb, only in-frame clones are kept and a portion is missing. The top ten clones hold 55% to 60% of a sample with 40,000 to 50,000 clones, over 75% of them seen once. A note on this clone: Its antigen is not known.

Findings of the study overall: CD8+ T cells showed, on average, more clonal expansion than CD4+ cells. Clonal expansion was among the lowest in partial responders at 0.1-3.0 mg/kg, especially CD8+.

This CDR3 region has 14 residues. The TCR sequence derives from an adult with an advanced solid tumor such as melanoma, head and neck, liver or kidney cancer. This chain joins TRBV1 and TRBJ2-1; TRBD2 is the table's D call, not checked against the DNA. TRBV1 is designated a pseudogene. Specimen: CD4+ or CD8+ T cells sorted from blood, collected in a trial of the OX40 agonist ivuxolimab. CDR3 nucleotide sequence: TGCACCAGCAGCCACCCCAGTACCGGGGGTGAGCAGTTCTTC. Translating gives CTSSHPSTGGEQFF.